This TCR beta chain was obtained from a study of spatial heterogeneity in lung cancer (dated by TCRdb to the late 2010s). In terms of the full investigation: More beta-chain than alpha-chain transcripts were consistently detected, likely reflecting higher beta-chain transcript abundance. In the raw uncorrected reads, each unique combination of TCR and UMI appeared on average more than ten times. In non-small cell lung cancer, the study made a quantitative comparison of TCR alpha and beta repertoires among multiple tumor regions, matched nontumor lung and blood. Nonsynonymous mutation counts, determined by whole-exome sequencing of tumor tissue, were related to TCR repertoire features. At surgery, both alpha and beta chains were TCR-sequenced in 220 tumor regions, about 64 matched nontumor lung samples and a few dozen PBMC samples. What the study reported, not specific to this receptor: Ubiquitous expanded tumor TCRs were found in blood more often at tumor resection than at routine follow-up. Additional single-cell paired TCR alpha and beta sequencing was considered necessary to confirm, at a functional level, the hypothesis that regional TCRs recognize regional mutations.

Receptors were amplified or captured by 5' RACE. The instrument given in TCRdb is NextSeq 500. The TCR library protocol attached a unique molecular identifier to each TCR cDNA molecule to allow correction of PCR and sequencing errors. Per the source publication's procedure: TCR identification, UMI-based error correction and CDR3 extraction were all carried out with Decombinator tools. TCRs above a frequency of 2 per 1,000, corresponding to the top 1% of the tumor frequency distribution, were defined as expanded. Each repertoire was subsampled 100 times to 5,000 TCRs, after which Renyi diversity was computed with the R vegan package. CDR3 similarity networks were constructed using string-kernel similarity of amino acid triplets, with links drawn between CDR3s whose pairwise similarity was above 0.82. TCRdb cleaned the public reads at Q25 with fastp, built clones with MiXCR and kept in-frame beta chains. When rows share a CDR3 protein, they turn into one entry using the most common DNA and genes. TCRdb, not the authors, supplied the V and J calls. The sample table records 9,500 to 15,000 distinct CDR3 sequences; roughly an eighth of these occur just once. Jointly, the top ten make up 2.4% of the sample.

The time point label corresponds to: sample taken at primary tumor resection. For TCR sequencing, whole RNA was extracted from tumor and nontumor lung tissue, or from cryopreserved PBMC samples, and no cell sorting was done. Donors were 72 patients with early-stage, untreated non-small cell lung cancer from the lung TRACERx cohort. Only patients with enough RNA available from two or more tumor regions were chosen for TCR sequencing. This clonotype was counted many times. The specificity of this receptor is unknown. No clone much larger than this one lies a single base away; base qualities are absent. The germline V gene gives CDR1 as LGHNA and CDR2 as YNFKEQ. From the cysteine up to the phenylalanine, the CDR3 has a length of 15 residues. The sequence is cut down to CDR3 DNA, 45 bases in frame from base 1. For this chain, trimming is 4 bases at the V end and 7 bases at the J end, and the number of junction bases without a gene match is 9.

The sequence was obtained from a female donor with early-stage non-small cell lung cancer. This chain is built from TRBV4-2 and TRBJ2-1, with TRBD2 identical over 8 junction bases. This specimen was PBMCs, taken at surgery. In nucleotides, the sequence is TGTGCCAGCAGCCGGGTAGCGGGGCTTGGGAATGAGCAGTTCTTC. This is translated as CASSRVAGLGNEQFF.